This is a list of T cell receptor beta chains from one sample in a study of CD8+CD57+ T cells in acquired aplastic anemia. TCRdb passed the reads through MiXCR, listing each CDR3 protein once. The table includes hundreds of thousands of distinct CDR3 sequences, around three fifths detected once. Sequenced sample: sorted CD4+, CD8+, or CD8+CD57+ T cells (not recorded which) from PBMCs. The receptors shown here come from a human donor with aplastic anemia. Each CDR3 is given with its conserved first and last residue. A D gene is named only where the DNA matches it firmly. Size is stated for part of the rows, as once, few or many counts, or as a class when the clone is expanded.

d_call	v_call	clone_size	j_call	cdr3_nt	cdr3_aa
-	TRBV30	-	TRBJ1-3	TGTGCCTGGAGCCAAGGCTCGGGAAACACCATATATTTT	CAWSQGSGNTIYF
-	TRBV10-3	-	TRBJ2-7	TGTGCCGTGGGGGACACCGCCTACGAGCAGTACTTC	CAVGDTAYEQYF
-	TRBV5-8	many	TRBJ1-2	TGTGCCAGCAGCCTCGGACAGAGGACTAACTATGGCTACACCTTC	CASSLGQRTNYGYTF
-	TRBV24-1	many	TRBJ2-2	TGTGCCACCGGACGTTACGAGACCGGGGAGCTGTTTTTT	CATGRYETGELFF
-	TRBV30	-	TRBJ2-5	TGTGCCTGGAGTCTGGTGGCGGGGCAAGAGACCCAGTACTTC	CAWSLVAGQETQYF
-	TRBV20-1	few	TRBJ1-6	TGCAGTGCTAGGGCTGCGTCCTATAATTCACCCCTCCACTTT	CSARAASYNSPLHF
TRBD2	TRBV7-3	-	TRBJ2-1	TGTGCCAGCAGCTTAATTCCGGGGGGTGAGCAGTTCTTC	CASSLIPGGEQFF
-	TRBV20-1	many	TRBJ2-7	TGCAGTGCTAGCCTCCCAGGACCAAGCTACGAGCAGTACTTC	CSASLPGPSYEQYF
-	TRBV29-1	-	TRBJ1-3	TGCAGCGTTGAAGTACGGCAGTCGCAACCATACTCTGGAAACACCATATATTTT	CSVEVRQSQPYSGNTIYF
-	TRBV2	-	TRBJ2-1	TGTGCCAGCAGATGGGAAGGGGACCATGAGCAGTTCTTC	CASRWEGDHEQFF
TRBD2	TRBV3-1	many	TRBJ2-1	TGTGCCAGCAGCCAAGATCCGCAGACTAGCGATGAGCAGTTCTTC	CASSQDPQTSDEQFF
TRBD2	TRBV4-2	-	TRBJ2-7	TGTGCCAGCAGCTCCGGGACTAGCGGGGTGGTCTACGAGCAGTACTTC	CASSSGTSGVVYEQYF
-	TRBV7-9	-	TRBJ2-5	TGTGCCAGCCTTTTAGGGGGGTACCAGGAGACCCAGTACTTC	CASLLGGYQETQYF
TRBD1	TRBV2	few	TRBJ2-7	TGTGCCGGAGGACAGGACGACGAGCAGTACTTC	CAGGQDDEQYF
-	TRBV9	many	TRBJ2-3	TGTGCCAGCAGCGTACGGCTTAGCACAGATACGCAGTATTTT	CASSVRLSTDTQYF
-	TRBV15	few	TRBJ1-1	TGTGCCACCAGCAGACCTGGGGCCGTTCAGGCTGAAGCTTTCTTT	CATSRPGAVQAEAFF
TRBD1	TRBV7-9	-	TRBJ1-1	TGTGCCAGCAGCTTTGGACAGGGGGCCTTGGACACTGAAGCTTTCTTT	CASSFGQGALDTEAFF
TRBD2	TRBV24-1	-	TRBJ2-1	TGTGCCACCAGTGATTTGGGAAGACTAGCGGGAGGCCACAATGAGCAGTTCTTC	CATSDLGRLAGGHNEQFF
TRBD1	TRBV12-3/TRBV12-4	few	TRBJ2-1	TGTGCCAGCAGGAGAACTGGGGCAGGGGGTGTGCATGAGCAGTTCTTC	CASRRTGAGGVHEQFF
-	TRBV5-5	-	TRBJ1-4	TGTGCCAGCGGGGACGGGGGGTTCAATGAAAAACTGTTTTTT	CASGDGGFNEKLFF
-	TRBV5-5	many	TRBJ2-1	TGTGCCAGCAGCCGAGGAGGGGTGTCCTACAATGAGCAGTTCTTC	CASSRGGVSYNEQFF
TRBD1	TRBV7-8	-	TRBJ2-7	TGTGCCAGCAGCACCGGGACAGCTTACTACGAGCAGTACTTC	CASSTGTAYYEQYF
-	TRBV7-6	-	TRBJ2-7	TGTGCCAGCAGCGCGAACGGACGGGCGCTGCTCGGGGAGCAGTACTTC	CASSANGRALLGEQYF
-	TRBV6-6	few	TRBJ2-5	TGTGCCAGCAGTTGGTCGGGCCGGGAGACCCAGTACTTC	CASSWSGRETQYF
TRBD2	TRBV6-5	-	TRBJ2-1	TGTGCCAGCAACCCAAGACTAGCGGGAGTCCCAGATACGCAGTTCTTC	CASNPRLAGVPDTQFF
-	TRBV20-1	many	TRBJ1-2	TGCATCCCGAACAGCAACTATGGCTACACCTTC	CIPNSNYGYTF
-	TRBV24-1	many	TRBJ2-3	TGTGCCACCAGTGTGGAAACTAACCTGCAGTATTTT	CATSVETNLQYF
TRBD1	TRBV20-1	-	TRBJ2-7	TGCAGTGCTAATCCCGGACAGGGGGACGAGCAGTACTTC	CSANPGQGDEQYF
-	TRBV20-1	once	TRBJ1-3	TGCAGTGCCCTCGGAAACACCATATATTTT	CSALGNTIYF
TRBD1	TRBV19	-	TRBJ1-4	TGTGCCAGCAGCTCAGTGGGACAGGGGAACGAAAAACTGTTTTTT	CASSSVGQGNEKLFF
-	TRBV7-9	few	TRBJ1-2	TGTGCCAGCAGCAAAATGGGACACGGCGTGGGCTACACCTTT	CASSKMGHGVGYTF
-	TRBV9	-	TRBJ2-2	TGTGCCAGCAGCGTATCCGGGAGGAACACCGGGGAGCTGTTTTTT	CASSVSGRNTGELFF
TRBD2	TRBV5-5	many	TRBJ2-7	TGTGCCAGCAGCGTGACTAGCGGCACCTACGAGCAGTACTTC	CASSVTSGTYEQYF
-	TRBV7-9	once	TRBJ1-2	TGTGCCAGCAGCTTAGGGAGGGCCAGCGGCTATGGCTACACCTTC	CASSLGRASGYGYTF
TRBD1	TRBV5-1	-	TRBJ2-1	TGCGCCAGCAGCTTCAGGGGGCGGGTAAATGAGCAGTTCTTC	CASSFRGRVNEQFF
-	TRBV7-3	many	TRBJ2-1	TGTGCCAGCAGCTTGGGGACCGCCAATGAGCAGTTCTTC	CASSLGTANEQFF
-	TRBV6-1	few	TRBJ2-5	TGTGCCAGCAGTGAAGACATAGCGCAAGAGACCCAGTACTTC	CASSEDIAQETQYF
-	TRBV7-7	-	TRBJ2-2	TGTGCTAGCAGCCCACGGCCAGCAAGTTTGAACACCGGGGAGCTGTTTTTT	CASSPRPASLNTGELFF
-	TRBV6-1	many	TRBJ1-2	TGTGCCAGCAGTGAAAGTGTAAAACGGAACTATGGCTACACCTTC	CASSESVKRNYGYTF
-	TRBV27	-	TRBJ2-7	TGTGCCAGCGCCCTGACAAAACGATCCTACGAGCAGTACTTC	CASALTKRSYEQYF
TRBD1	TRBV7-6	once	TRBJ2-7	TGTGCCAGCAGCTTGGTACAGGGGGGATACGAGCAGTACTTC	CASSLVQGGYEQYF
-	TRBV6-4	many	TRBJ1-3	TGTGCCAGCAGTGACTCTGGCCTCTCTGGAAACACCATATATTTT	CASSDSGLSGNTIYF
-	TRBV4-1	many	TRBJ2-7	TGCGCCAGCAGCCAAGGCATCCAGGGCTTCACTAGCTACGAGCAGTACTTC	CASSQGIQGFTSYEQYF
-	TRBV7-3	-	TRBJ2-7	TGCGCCAGCAGCCAAGAAGGGGCGGGGAACGAGCAGTACTTC	CASSQEGAGNEQYF
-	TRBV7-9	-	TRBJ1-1	TGTGCCAGCTCACCGGGAACGAACACTGAAGCTTTCTTT	CASSPGTNTEAFF
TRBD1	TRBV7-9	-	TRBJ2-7	TGTGCCAGCACCCATTTAGGGACAGGGCGCGACGAGCAGTACTTC	CASTHLGTGRDEQYF
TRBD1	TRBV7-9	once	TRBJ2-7	TGTGCCAGCAGCCTCCAGGGGGCGCAGGGCTACGAGCAGTACTTC	CASSLQGAQGYEQYF
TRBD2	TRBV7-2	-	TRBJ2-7	TGTGCCAGCAGCTTAGGGACTAGCGGGGGAAGGGAGCAGTACTTC	CASSLGTSGGREQYF
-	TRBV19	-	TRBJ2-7	TGTGCCAGTAGTTGGCGGGGGCCCGCCTACGAGCAGTACTTC	CASSWRGPAYEQYF
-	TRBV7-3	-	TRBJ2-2	TGTGCCAGCAGCTTAGGCGACGGGGAGCTGTTTTTT	CASSLGDGELFF
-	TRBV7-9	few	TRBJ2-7	TGTGCCAGCAGCTTGGGGGGTGTCGAGCAGTACTTC	CASSLGGVEQYF
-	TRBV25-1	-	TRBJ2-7	TGTGCCAGCACCGAAGGAGCCGGGGGCGCTTTGGACGAGCAGTACTTC	CASTEGAGGALDEQYF
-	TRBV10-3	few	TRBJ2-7	TGTGCCACCGCGGGGACGCCTACCTACGAGCAGTACTTC	CATAGTPTYEQYF